The table lists the clone carrying this TCR beta chain with a count of one. The data belong to a study of shared clonotypes between healthy human individuals. Across the whole study: Plates per donor: three CD4 naive, three CD4 memory, two CD8 naive, one CD8 memory.

Deep-level assay runs were performed. The assay was immunoSEQ multiplex PCR, and TCRdb's table has in-frame clones only and misses some. Among 730,000 or so clones listed, 72% were seen once. CDR3 size: 15 residues. J gave up 2 bases and V 5 bases, and 6 bases lay outside the gene matches. The germline gives CDR1 SGHAT, CDR2 FQNNGV. This sequence originates from a woman in her twenties or thirties in good health. V is TRBV11-2 and J is TRBJ2-3; 8 bases map to TRBD2. The sequencing input was memory CD4+ T cells sorted from blood. Subset of the sample: CD45RA-negative fraction. The CDR3 is CASSMSSGFTDTQYF. The CDR3 coding sequence is TGTGCCAGCAGCATGTCTAGCGGGTTCACAGATACGCAGTATTTT.